The source of this T cell receptor beta chain is a study of beta chain features in type 1 diabetes. Study overall: Across every sample, over 100 million sorted cells were examined in total.

CDR1 and CDR2 (germline): KGHSH, LQKENI. Trimming took 3 bases from V and 5 from J; bases not matched to a gene: 12. The CDR3 is 16 residues long. The study, taken as a whole, reports: TCRB CDR3s were moderately but significantly shorter in Type 1 diabetes patients in all four CD4+ subsets.

The whole isolated RNA underwent reverse transcription, so sequencing captured expressed TCRB transcripts. The method was immunoSEQ multiplex PCR; TCRdb's version includes in-frame clones alone and lacks a portion of them. Of approximately 340,000 clones in the sample, about 15% were seen once. Notes on this clone: The antigen is not known.

This sequence originates from a woman between 18 and 29 years old in good health. The sample was naive CD4+ T cells from blood. This chain links TRBV18 with TRBJ2-7; 8 nucleotides match TRBD2. The CDR3 region is CASSPRAAGEVHEQYF. The DNA of the CDR3 is TGTGCCAGCTCACCCCGGGCAGCGGGAGAGGTTCACGAGCAGTACTTC.